These 18 T cell receptor beta chains came from one sample sequenced in a study of Ad26.COV2.S vaccination and SARS-CoV-2 variants (dated by TCRdb to the early 2020s). In the paper's terms, the treatment or condition label means: about 20 received Ad26.COV2.S at low or high dose, single or two shots; 5 received placebo; per-sample allocation not given. Repertoires of vaccine and placebo recipients were sequenced from samples collected on day 63 after the first injection. The method was the immunoSEQ multiplex PCR assay. TCRdb retrieved this table from immuneACCESS and kept in-frame rearrangements only. Not all clones are present; in checked studies, unresolved V genes account for under half, and no reason is known for the remainder. The sample yields about 320,000 clones; 70% to 90% were counted once. Roughly 2.1% of the sample rests with the top ten. The input for sequencing was peripheral blood, taken in a trial of Ad26.COV2.S vaccine versus placebo. The receptors were gathered from a person aged 18-60 years who received the Ad26.COV2.S COVID-19 vaccine or a placebo.

This clone was picked up a small number of times. The gene calls are TRBV5-1 and TRBJ2-2, with TRBD1 matching 8 bases. CDR1 and CDR2 (germline): SGHRS, YFSETQ. The CDR3 is made up of 16 amino acids. J lost 1 base, V lost 4 bases, and 6 bases had no gene match. The CDR3 loop reads CASSNTGTGNTGELFF. DNA for the CDR3: TGCGCCAGCAGCAACACCGGGACAGGGAACACCGGGGAGCTGTTTTTT.

This clone was seen only once. The chain recombines TRBV5-1 with TRBJ2-3, with D unclear. Germline CDR1 and CDR2: SGHRS and YFSETQ. This CDR3 contains 17 residues. Trimming took 6 bases from V and 8 from J, leaving 28 bases between them. This CDR3 is CASNGVEGAWTVGTQYF. The CDR3, as DNA: TGCGCCAGCAATGGGGTGGAAGGAGCCTGGACGGTGGGTACGCAGTATTTT.

The V gene is TRBV30, the J gene TRBJ1-2; D is possibly TRBD1 (6 bases). The V and J ends lost 0 bases and 6 bases respectively, with 23 bases between them. Germline V CDR1 and CDR2: GTSNPN, SVGIG (reference sequence). The CDR3 consists of 17 residues. CDR3: CAWSVLRYRIRGNGYTF. CDR3 sequence (DNA): TGTGCCTGGAGTGTACTCCGGTACCGTATAAGGGGGAATGGCTACACCTTC.

This chain connects TRBV2 to TRBJ2-5; TRBD1 matches 8 bases. This CDR3 has 15 residues. The germline V gene has CDR1 SNHLY and CDR2 FYNNEI. J lost 5 bases, V lost 6 bases, and 11 bases had no gene match. CDR3: CASRAPGQGRETQYF. The CDR3 DNA follows: TGTGCCAGCAGAGCTCCCGGACAGGGTCGCGAGACCCAGTACTTC.

The chain couples TRBV30 to TRBJ1-2; D remains unclear. With 4 bases removed from V and 0 bases from J, the gap between germline ends came to 6 bases. Germline V gene data show CDR1 as GTSNPN and CDR2 as SVGIG (reference sequence). The CDR3 has 12 residues. The CDR3 loop reads CAWIRTNYGYTF. CDR3 nucleotide sequence: TGTGCCTGGATACGCACTAACTATGGCTACACCTTC.

This clone occurred a few times. This sequence joins TRBV5-1 and TRBJ2-5, with TRBD2 matching over 10 bases. The CDR3 totals 16 residues. The V and J ends lost 2 bases and 1 base, in that order; junction bases with no gene match: 5. Germline V gives CDR1 SGHRS, CDR2 YFSETQ. Here the CDR3 reads CASSFRAGGPQETQYF. The CDR3, as DNA: TGCGCCAGCAGCTTCAGAGCGGGGGGGCCCCAAGAGACCCAGTACTTC.

This rearrangement joins TRBV7-2 to TRBJ2-7; D is perhaps TRBD1 (5 bases). Germline V gives CDR1 SGHTA, CDR2 FQGNSA. CDR3 length: 15 residues. V dropped 1 base and J dropped 2 bases, with 12 bases sitting between them. DNA for the CDR3: TGTGCCAGCAGCTTAGGACCCAGGGATCCCTACGAGCAGTACTTC. It is translated as CASSLGPRDPYEQYF.

The V and J genes are TRBV18 and TRBJ1-2; D not resolved. Germline assignment: CDR1 KGHSH and CDR2 LQKENI. V lost 3 bases and J 6 bases, leaving 14 bases between the germline ends. The CDR3 is 14 residues long. The CDR3 loop is CASSPYMDRDGYTF. The DNA of the CDR3 is TGTGCCAGCTCACCCTATATGGACCGAGATGGCTACACCTTC. The full variable domain, rest sourced from reference TRBV18 and TRBJ1-2, is NAGVMQNPRHLVRRRGQEARLRCSPMKGHSHVYWYRQLPEEGLKFMVYLQKENIIDESGMPKERFSAEFPKEGPSILRIQQVVRGDSAAYFCASSPYMDRDGYTFGSGTRLTVV.

The genes are TRBV6-2 or TRBV6-3 and TRBJ1-6; a possible D gene is TRBD1 (5 bases). The CDR3 runs to 15 residues. Between the trimmed V and J ends, which lost 3 bases and 5 bases, there was a span of 11 bases. From germline, CDR1 is MNHEY and CDR2 SVGEGT. CDR3: CASSYKAGNNSPLHF. DNA of the CDR3: TGTGCCAGCAGTTATAAGGCAGGGAATAATTCACCCCTCCACTTT.

This sequence joins TRBV7-2 and TRBJ2-7; 8 bases align to TRBD2. The germline V gene has CDR1 SGHTA and CDR2 FQGNSA. There are 15 residues in the CDR3. V dropped 5 bases and J dropped 2; count of bases not matched to a gene: 8. CDR3 bases: TGTGCCAGCAGCCGCGGCGGGGGGCAAGCCTACGAGCAGTACTTC. Amino acid sequence: CASSRGGGQAYEQYF. The whole variable domain, remainder taken from reference TRBV7-2 and TRBJ2-7, is GAGVSQSPSNKVTEKGKDVELRCDPISGHTALYWYRQSLGQGLEFLIYFQGNSAPDKSGLPSDRFSAERTGGSVSTLTIQRTQQEDSAVYLCASSRGGGQAYEQYFGPGTRLTVT.

This clone has a single count. The rearrangement links TRBV7-2 to TRBJ2-5, with D possibly TRBD2 on 6 matching bases. V was shortened by 1 base and J by 5 bases, with 14 bases between the two germline ends. This CDR3 region has 15 residues. CDR1 and CDR2 (germline): SGHTA, FQGNSA. For the CDR3, the DNA is TGTGCCAGCAGCTTAGGGGACTCCAACTCGGAGACCCAGTACTTC. Its protein product is CASSLGDSNSETQYF.

The chain couples TRBV2 to TRBJ2-5, with 8 positions matching TRBD2. Per germline, CDR1 SNHLY and CDR2 FYNNEI. Trimming removed 10 bases from V and 2 bases from J; junction bases left unmatched: 3. CDR3 length: 12 residues. DNA of the CDR3: TGTGCCATTAGCGGGGTGCAAGAGACCCAGTACTTC. Translated: CAISGVQETQYF.

This rearrangement joins TRBV6-1 to TRBJ1-2; D possibly corresponds to TRBD1 (6 bases). Germline assignment: CDR1 MNHNS and CDR2 SASEGT. The V and J ends lost 6 bases and 1 base respectively, with 6 bases between them. CDR3 length: 12 residues. This chain's CDR3 is CASRDSNYGYTF. As DNA, the CDR3 is TGTGCCAGCAGGGACAGTAACTATGGCTACACCTTC.

This chain links TRBV4-1 with TRBJ2-3; 7 nucleotides align to TRBD2. The germline V gene has CDR1 MGHRA and CDR2 YSYEKL. V gave up 1 base and J gave up 6 bases; unmatched junction bases: 7. CDR3 size: 15 residues. The CDR3 bases are TGCGCCAGCAGCCAAGGTAACAGCGGGGAGGATACGCAGTATTTT. The encoded protein is CASSQGNSGEDTQYF.

In this sample, this clone turned up once. This rearrangement joins TRBV7-3 to TRBJ2-1; D might be TRBD1 or TRBD2, each matching 6 bases. The germline V and J ends were trimmed by 5 bases and 6 bases, with 20 bases remaining between them. CDR1 is SGHTA and CDR2 is FQGTGA in the germline V gene. The CDR3 length is 16 residues. CDR3 DNA sequence: TGTGCCAGCAGCCCCGCAGGGGACTCCCTCATCAATGAGCAGTTCTTC. The encoded protein is CASSPAGDSLINEQFF.

This rearrangement joins TRBV6-5 to TRBJ2-7; 8 bases match TRBD1. V trimming: 7 bases; J trimming: 5 bases; junction bases outside the gene matches: 7. Germline values: CDR1 MNHEY, CDR2 SVGAGI. This CDR3 is 13 amino acids long. CDR3 residues: CASIDDRGHEQYF. Here the CDR3 DNA reads TGTGCCAGCATAGACGACAGGGGACACGAGCAGTACTTC.

The chain carries TRBV27 and TRBJ1-4; D not certain. Germline CDR1 is MNHEY and CDR2 is SMNVEV (reference sequence). The V and J ends lost 6 bases and 3 bases respectively, with 8 bases between them. The CDR3 length is 13 residues. The CDR3 bases are TGTGCCAGCAGCGCCCGTGCTAATGAAAAACTGTTTTTT. This sequence encodes CASSARANEKLFF.

This clone has a handful of counts. This sequence joins TRBV6-5 and TRBJ1-2; D uncertain. Germline assignment: CDR1 MNHEY and CDR2 SVGAGI. The CDR3 has 15 amino acids. V lost 6 bases, J lost 4 bases, and 18 bases lay in between. The CDR3 is CASRSQAQSFYGYTF. DNA of the CDR3: TGTGCCAGCAGATCCCAGGCCCAGAGTTTCTATGGCTACACCTTC.